This TCR beta chain is from a study of shared clonotypes between healthy human individuals. The authors' processing: Junction-only sequences produced by ImmunoSEQ had no quality scores, so filtering differed. Repertoires were generated with immunoSEQ multiplex PCR, while TCRdb's copy carries only in-frame clones and drops some. V and J calls and clone size are as listed in that table; D and trimming were resolved from the DNA. The sample lists some 1 million clones, roughly 75% occurring once. Germline-derived CDR1 and CDR2 are SGHNT and YYREEE (reference sequence). V was pared by 4 bases and J by 4 bases, with 10 bases of the junction left unmatched. The CDR3 is made up of 15 amino acids. On this clone: The antigen is not known.

Findings of the study overall: The study generally estimated greater richness for naive than memory subsets. Roughly 5% of naive CD4 clonotypes were shared across a few donors. Sampling was confined to blood; repertoires within tissues likely differ.

This clonotype originated in a man between 18 and 29 years old in good health. V usage is TRBV5-4 and J usage is TRBJ1-2; 7 bases are a match to TRBD1. The sequenced material came from memory CD4+ T cells sorted from blood. The subset is: CD45RA-negative fraction. Here the CDR3 reads CASSIDKQGSYGYTF. Here the CDR3 DNA reads TGTGCCAGCAGCATAGATAAACAGGGGTCCTATGGCTACACCTTC.